This is a list of T cell receptor beta chains from one sample in a study of blood T cell repertoires in COVID-19. The table came from immunoSEQ multiplex PCR; TCRdb's copy has only in-frame clones and leaves some out. The sample contains roughly 190,000 clones, 70% to 90% of which appear only once. The sequenced sample consisted of peripheral blood. These receptors came from a woman in her 70s with active or convalescent COVID-19. Both conserved end residues are part of each CDR3. The D gene is left open where the match is weak. Clone size is shown for a subset of rows, as once, few, many or a class of expanded clone.

j_call d_call clone_size v_call cdr3_aa cdr3_nt
TRBJ2-7 TRBD1 - TRBV7-9 CASSYVPQGAVYEQYF TGTGCCAGCAGCTACGTACCACAGGGGGCCGTATACGAGCAGTACTTC
TRBJ1-4 - - TRBV6-6 CASSYGAGLDEKLFF TGTGCCAGCAGTTACGGGGCCGGCTTGGATGAAAAACTGTTTTTT
TRBJ2-7 - - TRBV19 CASSASRGYEQYF TGTGCCAGTAGCGCCTCGCGGGGCTACGAGCAGTACTTC
TRBJ1-6 - - TRBV9 CASSVSGGTSPLHF TGTGCCAGCAGCGTATCGGGAGGTACTTCACCCCTCCACTTT
TRBJ1-2 TRBD1 - TRBV6-1 CASSEGQAFNYGYTF TGTGCCAGCAGTGAGGGACAGGCTTTTAACTATGGCTACACCTTC
TRBJ2-7 TRBD2 - TRBV6-5 CASTRGVAGSREQYF TGTGCCAGCACCCGGGGGGTAGCGGGATCAAGAGAGCAGTACTTC
TRBJ2-7 TRBD1 - TRBV18 CASSGTAYEQYF TGTGCCAGCTCAGGGACAGCTTACGAGCAGTACTTC
TRBJ2-1 TRBD2 - TRBV7-2 CASSGVSGRAYNEQFF TGTGCCAGCAGCGGGGTCAGCGGGAGAGCGTACAATGAGCAGTTCTTC
TRBJ2-3 - - TRBV5-1 CASSEQGLRGTDTQYF TGCGCCAGCAGCGAGCAGGGGTTGCGCGGCACAGATACGCAGTATTTT
TRBJ1-1 TRBD1 - TRBV27 CASSPGTGRLNTEAFF TGTGCCAGCAGTCCCGGGACAGGGAGATTGAACACTGAAGCTTTCTTT
TRBJ2-1 - - TRBV11-3 CASSLQGGSYNEQFF TGTGCCAGCAGCTTACAGGGGGGCTCCTACAATGAGCAGTTCTTC
TRBJ1-2 - - TRBV5-1 CASSLERGGYGYTF TGCGCCAGCAGCTTGGAACGGGGGGGCTATGGCTACACCTTC
TRBJ1-4 - - TRBV28 CASSSWAGGSEKLFF TGTGCCAGCAGCTCCTGGGCGGGGGGAAGTGAAAAACTGTTTTTT
TRBJ1-2 - - TRBV29-1 CSVEDLPILYGYTF TGCAGCGTTGAAGATCTTCCGATCCTATATGGCTACACCTTC
TRBJ2-1 TRBD1 - TRBV11-1 CASSTGQGGHNEQFF TGTGCCAGCAGCACGGGACAGGGGGGCCACAATGAGCAGTTCTTC
TRBJ2-7 - few TRBV5-1 CASSLDKYEQYF TGCGCCAGCAGCTTAGACAAATACGAGCAGTACTTC
TRBJ2-3 TRBD1 - TRBV29-1 CSVERPTGPPTDTQYF TGCAGCGTTGAAAGGCCGACAGGGCCACCCACAGATACGCAGTATTTT
TRBJ2-1 TRBD2 - TRBV2 CASSFRLAGGYNEQFF TGTGCCAGCAGTTTTCGACTAGCGGGAGGGTACAATGAGCAGTTCTTC
TRBJ2-5 TRBD1 - TRBV6-5 CASSSRQGVQETQYF TGTGCCAGCAGTTCGAGACAGGGTGTCCAAGAGACCCAGTACTTC
TRBJ1-4 - few TRBV30 CAWSAGFHTTNEKLFF TGTGCCTGGAGTGCAGGTTTCCATACAACTAATGAAAAACTGTTTTTT
TRBJ1-3 TRBD1 - TRBV18 CASSQTGAGNTIYF TGTGCCAGCTCCCAGACAGGGGCTGGAAACACCATATATTTT
TRBJ2-1 TRBD1 few TRBV6-5 CASSRDRGSNEQFF TGTGCCAGCAGCCGGGACAGGGGATCCAATGAGCAGTTCTTC
TRBJ1-1 - - TRBV5-6 CASSLLEGNTEAFF TGTGCCAGCAGCTTGCTGGAGGGAAACACTGAAGCTTTCTTT
TRBJ2-5 - - TRBV21-1 CASSKTVLGRGQETQYF TGTGCCAGCAGCAAAACGGTATTAGGAAGGGGACAAGAGACCCAGTACTTC
TRBJ2-5 TRBD1 once TRBV5-4 CASSSQGAGETQYF TGTGCCAGCAGCTCACAGGGGGCCGGGGAGACCCAGTACTTC
TRBJ2-1 TRBD2 - TRBV12-5 CASGLGTSSFNEQFF TGTGCTAGTGGTTTGGGGACTAGCAGTTTCAATGAGCAGTTCTTC
TRBJ2-7 TRBD2 - TRBV27 CASSLGGVVYEQYF TGTGCCAGCAGTCTGGGGGGGGTGGTCTACGAGCAGTACTTC
TRBJ2-1 TRBD2 - TRBV4-1 CASSPAGAGVKNEQFF TGCGCCAGCAGCCCTGCCGGGGCGGGAGTAAAGAATGAGCAGTTCTTC
TRBJ1-1 TRBD1 - TRBV19 CASSWTGTEAFF TGTGCCAGTAGCTGGACAGGGACTGAAGCTTTCTTT
TRBJ2-7 TRBD1 - TRBV28 CASRKPGQGYEQYF TGTGCCAGCAGAAAACCGGGACAGGGCTACGAGCAGTACTTC
TRBJ1-1 - - TRBV27 CASSAWDKHTEAFF TGTGCCAGCAGTGCCTGGGACAAGCACACTGAAGCTTTCTTT
TRBJ2-7 - - TRBV6-2/TRBV6-3 CASSYDTEQYF TGTGCCAGCAGTTACGACACCGAGCAGTACTTC
TRBJ1-1 - - TRBV7-9 CASSLGGLGEAFF TGTGCCAGCAGCTTAGGGGGGCTAGGTGAAGCTTTCTTT
TRBJ2-1 TRBD1 - TRBV4-2 CASSQVDRGVYNEQFF TGTGCCAGCAGCCAGGTCGACAGGGGCGTTTACAATGAGCAGTTCTTC
TRBJ2-1 TRBD2 once TRBV7-3 CASSSQRGTYNEQFF TGTGCCAGCAGCTCCCAGCGGGGTACCTACAATGAGCAGTTCTTC
TRBJ2-7 TRBD2 few TRBV6-5 CASSRAGGNYEQYF TGTGCCAGCAGCCGAGCGGGAGGAAACTACGAGCAGTACTTC
TRBJ2-5 TRBD2 - TRBV18 CASSPLVAGMETQYF TGTGCCAGCTCACCACTGGTAGCGGGGATGGAGACCCAGTACTTC
TRBJ2-7 TRBD2 - TRBV28 CASTLAGPPYEQYF TGTGCCAGCACACTAGCGGGGCCGCCCTACGAGCAGTACTTC
TRBJ2-7 - - TRBV3-1/TRBV3-2 CASSQALRAYEQYF TGTGCCAGCAGCCAAGCGTTGCGAGCCTACGAGCAGTACTTC
TRBJ2-7 TRBD2 - TRBV7-2 CASSAGTSGSVDEQYF TGTGCCAGCAGCGCCGGGACTAGCGGGAGCGTCGACGAGCAGTACTTC
TRBJ1-5 TRBD1 few TRBV2 CASSEDRGFYQPQHF TGTGCCAGCAGTGAAGACAGGGGATTTTATCAGCCCCAGCATTTT
TRBJ1-5 - - TRBV30 CAWEAGAGHSNQPQHF TGTGCCTGGGAAGCAGGGGCAGGACATAGCAATCAGCCCCAGCATTTT
TRBJ2-7 TRBD1 - TRBV3-1/TRBV3-2 CASSPGQGRYEQYF TGTGCCAGCAGCCCGGGACAGGGGAGATACGAGCAGTACTTC
TRBJ1-5 - few TRBV9 CASSVGQSGPQHF TGTGCCAGCAGCGTAGGGCAAAGTGGGCCCCAGCATTTT
TRBJ2-7 - - TRBV10-1 CASSPRARRRGYEQYF TGCGCCAGCAGTCCCCGGGCCCGGAGGCGAGGCTACGAGCAGTACTTC
TRBJ1-1 - once TRBV3-1/TRBV3-2 CASSHRQLNTEAFF TGTGCCAGCAGCCATCGACAGTTGAACACTGAAGCTTTCTTT